This T cell receptor beta chain is drawn from a study of beta chain features in type 1 diabetes. Study-wide findings and caveats: Compared to healthy donors, patients appeared to have naive, central memory and Treg TCRB repertoires that were more alike. For Type 1 diabetes patients, all four CD4+ subsets carried TCRB CDR3s that were moderately but significantly shorter. For type 1 diabetes patients, VDJ junctions showed fewer insertions and more deletions. Resolution of whether HLA type affects TCRB rearrangement was not achieved here.

Since all of the isolated RNA was reverse transcribed, expressed TCRB transcripts were what got sequenced. Clones were read by immunoSEQ multiplex PCR, and TCRdb kept only the in-frame ones, dropping some. The table has hundreds of thousands of clones, approximately 14% seen once. As regards this clone: Its antigen is unidentified.

Sorting with CD45RO/CCR7/CD25/CD127/CD95/CD27 yielded naive, central memory, regulatory and stem-like memory CD4+ cells. The CDR3 runs to 16 residues. Germline trimming cut 3 bases from V and 15 bases from J; bases unmatched to any gene: 16. The germline V gene encodes CDR1 MNHEY and CDR2 SMNVEV (reference sequence). The genes are TRBV27 and TRBJ2-1; 11 nucleotides match TRBD2. This receptor was taken from a man aged 30-40 years with type 1 diabetes. The sequencing sample was made of naive CD4+ T cells from blood. The CDR3 region has the DNA TGTGCCAGCAGTTTTGGTCGGGCTTTAGCGGGAGGGCCAGGGTTCTTC. Protein product: CASSFGRALAGGPGFF.